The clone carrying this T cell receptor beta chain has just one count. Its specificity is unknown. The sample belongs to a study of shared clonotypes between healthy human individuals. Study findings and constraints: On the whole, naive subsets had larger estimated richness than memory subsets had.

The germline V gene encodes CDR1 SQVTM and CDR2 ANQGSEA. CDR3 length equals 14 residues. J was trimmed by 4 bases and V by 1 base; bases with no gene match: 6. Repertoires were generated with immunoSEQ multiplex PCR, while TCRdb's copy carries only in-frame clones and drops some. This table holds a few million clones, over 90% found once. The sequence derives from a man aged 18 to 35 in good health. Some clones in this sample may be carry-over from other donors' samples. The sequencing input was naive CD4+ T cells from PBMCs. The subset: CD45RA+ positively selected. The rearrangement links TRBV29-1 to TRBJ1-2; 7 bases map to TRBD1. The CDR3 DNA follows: TGCAGCGTTGAAGTCTGGGACAGAAGCTATGGCTACACCTTC. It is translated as CSVEVWDRSYGYTF.